This TCR beta chain is from a study of CD8 T cells in ankylosing spondylitis. Findings and limits, study-wide: Blood from ankylosing spondylitis patients appeared to carry a characteristic roughly 8-variant TCR beta motif.

Regarding this clonotype: Its cognate antigen is unknown.

The CDR3 runs 13 residues. CDR1 is DFQATT, CDR2 SNEGSKA, per germline (reference sequence). With V trimmed by 6 bases and J by 3 bases, 8 bases remained unmatched. TCRdb re-analysed the 5' RACE reads in MiXCR, keeping a single row per CDR3 protein. Seen here are 230,000 or so distinct CDR3 sequences, over 15% observed once, and the top ten hold under 40%. The genes are TRBV20-1 and TRBJ2-7; 7 bases align to TRBD2. The source of this sequence is a male donor with ankylosing spondylitis or in good health (not recorded which). Material for sequencing was blood, either unsorted or a sorted T cell fraction (not recorded which). The CDR3 region has the DNA TGCAGTGCCCGGGACTATCCTGACTACGAGCAGTACTTC. This translates into CSARDYPDYEQYF.